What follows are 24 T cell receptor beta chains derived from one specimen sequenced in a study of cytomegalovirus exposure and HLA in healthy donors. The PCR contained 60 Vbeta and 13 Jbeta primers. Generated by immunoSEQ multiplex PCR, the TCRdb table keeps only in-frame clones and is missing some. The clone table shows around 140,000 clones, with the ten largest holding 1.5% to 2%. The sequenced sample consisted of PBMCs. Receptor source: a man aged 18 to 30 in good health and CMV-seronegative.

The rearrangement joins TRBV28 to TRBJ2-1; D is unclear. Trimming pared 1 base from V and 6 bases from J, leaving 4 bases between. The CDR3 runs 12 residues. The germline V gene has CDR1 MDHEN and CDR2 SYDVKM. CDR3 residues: CASSLSVNEQFF. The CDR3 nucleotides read TGTGCCAGCAGTTTATCGGTCAATGAGCAGTTCTTC.

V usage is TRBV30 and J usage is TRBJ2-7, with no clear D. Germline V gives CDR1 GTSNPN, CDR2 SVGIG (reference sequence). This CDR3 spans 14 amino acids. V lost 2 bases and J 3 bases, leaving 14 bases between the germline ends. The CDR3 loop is CAWSKGTVDYEQYF. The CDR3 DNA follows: TGTGCCTGGAGTAAAGGAACAGTTGACTACGAGCAGTACTTC.

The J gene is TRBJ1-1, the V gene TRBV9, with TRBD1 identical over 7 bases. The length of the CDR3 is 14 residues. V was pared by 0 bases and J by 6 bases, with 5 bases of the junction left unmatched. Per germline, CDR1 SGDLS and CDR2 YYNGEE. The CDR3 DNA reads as TGTGCCAGCAGCGTAGCCGGGACAGCCTCTGAAGCTTTCTTT. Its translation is CASSVAGTASEAFF.

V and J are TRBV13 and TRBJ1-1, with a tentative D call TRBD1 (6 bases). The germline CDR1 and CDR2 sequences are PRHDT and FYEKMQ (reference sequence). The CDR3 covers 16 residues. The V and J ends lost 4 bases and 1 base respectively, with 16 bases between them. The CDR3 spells CASSSRTTGGNTEAFF. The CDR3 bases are TGTGCCAGCAGCTCGCGGACGACAGGAGGGAACACTGAAGCTTTCTTT.

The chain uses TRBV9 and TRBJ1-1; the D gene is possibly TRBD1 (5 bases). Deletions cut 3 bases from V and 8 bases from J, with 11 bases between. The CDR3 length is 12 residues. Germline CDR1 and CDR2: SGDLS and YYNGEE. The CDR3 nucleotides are TGTGCCAGCAGCGCCTATTCAGGGGAAGCTTTCTTT. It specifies CASSAYSGEAFF.

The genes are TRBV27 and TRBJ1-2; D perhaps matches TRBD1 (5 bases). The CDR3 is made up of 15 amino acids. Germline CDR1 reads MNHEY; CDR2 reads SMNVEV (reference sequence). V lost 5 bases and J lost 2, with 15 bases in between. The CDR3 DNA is TGTGCCAGCAGTACATCGGACACACCGAACTATGGCTACACCTTC. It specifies CASSTSDTPNYGYTF.

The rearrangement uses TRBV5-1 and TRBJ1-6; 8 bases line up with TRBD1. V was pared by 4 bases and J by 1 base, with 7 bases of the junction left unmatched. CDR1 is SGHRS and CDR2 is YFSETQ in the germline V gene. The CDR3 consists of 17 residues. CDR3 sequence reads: CASSPTGARSYNSPLHF. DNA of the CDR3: TGCGCCAGCAGCCCGACAGGGGCCCGGTCCTATAATTCACCCCTCCACTTT.

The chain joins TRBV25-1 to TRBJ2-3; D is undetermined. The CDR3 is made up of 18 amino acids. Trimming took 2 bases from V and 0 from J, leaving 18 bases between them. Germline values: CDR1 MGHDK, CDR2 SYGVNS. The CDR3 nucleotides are TGTGCCAGCAGTGAACTTACACGACACAGCACTAGCACAGATACGCAGTATTTT. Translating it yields CASSELTRHSTSTDTQYF.

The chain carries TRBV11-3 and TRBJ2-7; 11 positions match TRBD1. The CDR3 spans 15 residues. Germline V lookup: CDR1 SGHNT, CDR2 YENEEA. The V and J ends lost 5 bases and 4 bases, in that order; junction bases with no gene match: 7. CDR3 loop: CASSNRGTGGYEQYF. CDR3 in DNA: TGTGCCAGCAGCAACCGCGGGACAGGGGGTTACGAGCAGTACTTC.

The DNA for the CDR3 is TGTGCCAGCATCCCCAGGGTAGGTCGCACTGAAGCTTTCTTT. This encodes CASIPRVGRTEAFF. The chain uses TRBV6-1 and TRBJ1-1, with D possibly matching TRBD1 (5 bases). Germline V CDR1 and CDR2: MNHNS, SASEGT. V dropped 7 bases and J dropped 4 bases, with 16 bases sitting between them. This CDR3 spans 14 amino acids.

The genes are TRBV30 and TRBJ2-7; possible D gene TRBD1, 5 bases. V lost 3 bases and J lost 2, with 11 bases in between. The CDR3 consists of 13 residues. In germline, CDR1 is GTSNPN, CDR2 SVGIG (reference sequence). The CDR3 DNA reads TGTGCCTGGAGAGACGGCAGGGCCTACGAGCAGTACTTC. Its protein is CAWRDGRAYEQYF.

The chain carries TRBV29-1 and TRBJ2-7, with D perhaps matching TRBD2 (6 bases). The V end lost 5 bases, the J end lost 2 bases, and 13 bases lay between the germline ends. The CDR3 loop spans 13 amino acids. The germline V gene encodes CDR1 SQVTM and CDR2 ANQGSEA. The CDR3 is CSVSRRGTYEQYF. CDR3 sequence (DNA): TGCAGCGTTTCTAGGCGGGGAACCTACGAGCAGTACTTC.

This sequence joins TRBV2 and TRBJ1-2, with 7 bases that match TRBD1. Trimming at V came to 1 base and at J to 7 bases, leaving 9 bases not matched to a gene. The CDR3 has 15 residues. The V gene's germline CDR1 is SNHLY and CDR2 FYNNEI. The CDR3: CASSEGTGIPRGYTF. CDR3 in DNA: TGTGCCAGCAGTGAAGGGACAGGAATCCCCCGTGGCTACACCTTC. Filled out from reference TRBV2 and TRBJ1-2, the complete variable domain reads EPEVTQTPSHQVTQMGQEVILRCVPISNHLYFYWYRQILGQKVEFLVSFYNNEISEKSEIFDDQFSVERPDGSNFTLKIRSTKLEDSAMYFCASSEGTGIPRGYTFGSGTRLTVV.

CDR3 sequence reads: CASSEEVGTGFSEQFF. The CDR3 nucleotides read TGTGCCAGCAGTGAAGAGGTCGGGACAGGGTTTTCTGAGCAGTTCTTC. The chain joins TRBV6-1 to TRBJ2-1, with 9 bases aligning to TRBD1. There are 16 residues in the CDR3. The germline CDR1 and CDR2 sequences are MNHNS and SASEGT. V lost 1 base, J lost 9 bases, and 10 bases stayed unmatched.

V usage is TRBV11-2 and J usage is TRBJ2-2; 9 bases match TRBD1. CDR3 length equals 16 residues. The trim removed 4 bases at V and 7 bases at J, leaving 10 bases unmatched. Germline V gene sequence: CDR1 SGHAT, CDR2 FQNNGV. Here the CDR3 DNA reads TGTGCCAGCAGCTCTCACAGGGGGCCGGTTAACGGGGAGCTGTTTTTT. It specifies CASSSHRGPVNGELFF.

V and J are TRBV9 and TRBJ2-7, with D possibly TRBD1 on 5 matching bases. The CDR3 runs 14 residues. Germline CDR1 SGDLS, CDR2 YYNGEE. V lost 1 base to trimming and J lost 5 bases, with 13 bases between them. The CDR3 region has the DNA TGTGCCAGCAGCGTACAGGGAACGACCGACGAGCAGTACTTC. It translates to CASSVQGTTDEQYF.

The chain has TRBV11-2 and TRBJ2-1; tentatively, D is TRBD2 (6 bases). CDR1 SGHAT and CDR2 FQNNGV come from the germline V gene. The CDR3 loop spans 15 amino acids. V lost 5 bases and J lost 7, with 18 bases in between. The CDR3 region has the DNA TGTGCCAGCAGCCCACTGGCGGGATCGTTGAATGAGCAGTTCTTC. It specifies CASSPLAGSLNEQFF.

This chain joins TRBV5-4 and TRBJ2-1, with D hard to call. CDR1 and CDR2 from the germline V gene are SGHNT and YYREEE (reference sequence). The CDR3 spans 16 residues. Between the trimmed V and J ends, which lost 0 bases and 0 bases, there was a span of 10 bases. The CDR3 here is CASSLGRVSSYNEQFF. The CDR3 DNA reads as TGTGCCAGCAGCTTGGGACGGGTCAGCTCCTACAATGAGCAGTTCTTC.

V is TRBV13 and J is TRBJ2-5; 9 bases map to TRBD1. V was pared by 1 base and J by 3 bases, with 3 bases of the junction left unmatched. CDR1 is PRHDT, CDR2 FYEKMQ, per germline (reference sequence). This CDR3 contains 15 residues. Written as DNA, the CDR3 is TGTGCCAGCAGCTTAGTGGGACAGGGTAAAGAGACCCAGTACTTC. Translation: CASSLVGQGKETQYF.

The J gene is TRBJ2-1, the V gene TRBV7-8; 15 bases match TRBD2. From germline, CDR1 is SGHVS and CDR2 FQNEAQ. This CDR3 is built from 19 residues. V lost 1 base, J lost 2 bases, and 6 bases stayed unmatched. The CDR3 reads CASSLGRGLAGGTYNEQFF. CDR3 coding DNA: TGTGCCAGCAGCTTAGGCAGGGGACTAGCGGGAGGAACCTACAATGAGCAGTTCTTC.

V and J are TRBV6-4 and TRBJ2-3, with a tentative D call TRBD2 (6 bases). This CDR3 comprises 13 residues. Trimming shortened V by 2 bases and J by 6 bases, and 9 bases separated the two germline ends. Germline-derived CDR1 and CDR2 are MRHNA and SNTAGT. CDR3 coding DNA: TGTGCCAGCAGTGACGATAGCGGCGATACGCAGTATTTT. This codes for CASSDDSGDTQYF.

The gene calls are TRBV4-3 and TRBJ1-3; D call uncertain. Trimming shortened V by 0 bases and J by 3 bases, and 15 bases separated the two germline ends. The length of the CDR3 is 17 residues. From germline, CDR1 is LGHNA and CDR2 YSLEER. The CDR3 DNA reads TGCGCCAGCAGCCAAGAGAGTGGGCTGAGCTATGGAAACACCATATATTTT. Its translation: CASSQESGLSYGNTIYF.

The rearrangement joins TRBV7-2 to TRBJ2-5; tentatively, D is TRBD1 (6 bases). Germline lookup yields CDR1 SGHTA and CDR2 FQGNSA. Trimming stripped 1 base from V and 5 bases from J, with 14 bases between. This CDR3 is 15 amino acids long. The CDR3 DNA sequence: TGTGCCAGCAGCTTAGGGGGGCGGCTAGGCGAGACCCAGTACTTC. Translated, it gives CASSLGGRLGETQYF. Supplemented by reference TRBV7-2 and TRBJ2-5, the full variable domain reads GAGVSQSPSNKVTEKGKDVELRCDPISGHTALYWYRQSLGQGLEFLIYFQGNSAPDKSGLPSDRFSAERTGGSVSTLTIQRTQQEDSAVYLCASSLGGRLGETQYFGPGTRLLVL.

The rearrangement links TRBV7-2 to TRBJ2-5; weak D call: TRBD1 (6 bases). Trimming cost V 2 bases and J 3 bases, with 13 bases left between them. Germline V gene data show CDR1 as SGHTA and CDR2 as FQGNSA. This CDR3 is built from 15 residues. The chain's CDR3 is CASSLFQQGKETQYF. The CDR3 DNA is TGTGCCAGCAGCTTATTTCAGCAGGGGAAAGAGACCCAGTACTTC.